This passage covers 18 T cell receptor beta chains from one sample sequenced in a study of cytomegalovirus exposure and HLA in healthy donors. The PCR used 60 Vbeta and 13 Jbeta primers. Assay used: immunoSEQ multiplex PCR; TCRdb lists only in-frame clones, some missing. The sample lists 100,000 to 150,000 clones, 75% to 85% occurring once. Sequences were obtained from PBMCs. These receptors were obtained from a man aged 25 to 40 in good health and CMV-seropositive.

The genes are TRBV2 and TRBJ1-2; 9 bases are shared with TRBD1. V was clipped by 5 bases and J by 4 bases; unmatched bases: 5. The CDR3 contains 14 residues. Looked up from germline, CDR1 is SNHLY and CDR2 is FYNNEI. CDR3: CASSPDRGAYGYTF. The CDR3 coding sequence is TGTGCCAGCAGTCCGGACAGGGGTGCCTATGGCTACACCTTC.

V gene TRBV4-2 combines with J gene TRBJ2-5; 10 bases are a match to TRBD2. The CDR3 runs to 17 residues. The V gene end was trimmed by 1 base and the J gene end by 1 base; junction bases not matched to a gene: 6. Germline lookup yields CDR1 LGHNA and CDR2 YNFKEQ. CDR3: CASSQGNSGGPQETQYF. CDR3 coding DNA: TGTGCCAGCAGCCAAGGGAATAGCGGGGGGCCCCAAGAGACCCAGTACTTC.

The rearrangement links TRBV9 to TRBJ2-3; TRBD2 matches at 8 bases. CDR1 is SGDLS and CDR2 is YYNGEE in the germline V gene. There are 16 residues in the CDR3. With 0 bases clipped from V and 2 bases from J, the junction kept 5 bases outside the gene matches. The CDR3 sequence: CASSVVPAGATDTQYF. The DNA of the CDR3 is TGTGCCAGCAGCGTAGTCCCAGCGGGGGCCACAGATACGCAGTATTTT.

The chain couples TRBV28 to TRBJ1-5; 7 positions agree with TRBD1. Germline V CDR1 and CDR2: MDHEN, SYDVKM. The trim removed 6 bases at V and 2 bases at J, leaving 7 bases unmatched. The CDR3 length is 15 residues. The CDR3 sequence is CASRKTGTGNQPQHF. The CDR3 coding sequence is TGTGCCAGCAGAAAGACCGGGACAGGCAATCAGCCCCAGCATTTT.

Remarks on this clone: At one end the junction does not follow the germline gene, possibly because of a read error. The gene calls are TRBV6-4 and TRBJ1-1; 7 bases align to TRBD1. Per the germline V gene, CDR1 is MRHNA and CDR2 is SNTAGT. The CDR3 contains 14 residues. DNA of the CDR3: TGTGCCAGCAGTAACTCGGACAGGCCCACTGAAGCTTTCTTT. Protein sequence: CASSNSDRPTEAFF.

CDR3 residues: CASSHPRTGYTGELFF. In nucleotides, the CDR3 is TGTGCCAGCAGCCACCCCCGGACAGGGTACACCGGGGAGCTGTTTTTT. This chain uses TRBV7-2 with TRBJ2-2; 8 bases agree with TRBD1. The J segment lost 3 bases and the V segment lost 5 bases, leaving 8 bases of the junction unmatched. Germline-derived CDR1 and CDR2 are SGHTA and FQGNSA. The CDR3 loop spans 16 amino acids.

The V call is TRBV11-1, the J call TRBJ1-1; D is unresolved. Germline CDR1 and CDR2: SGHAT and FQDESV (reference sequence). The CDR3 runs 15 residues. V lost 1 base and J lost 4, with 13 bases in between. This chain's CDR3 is CASSLDPYSGTEAFF. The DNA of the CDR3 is TGTGCCAGCAGCTTAGACCCTTATTCGGGCACTGAAGCTTTCTTT.

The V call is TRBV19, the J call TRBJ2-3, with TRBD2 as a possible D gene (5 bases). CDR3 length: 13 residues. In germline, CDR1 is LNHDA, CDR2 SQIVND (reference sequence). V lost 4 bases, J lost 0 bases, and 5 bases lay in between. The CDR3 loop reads CASSRESTDTQYF. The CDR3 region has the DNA TGTGCCAGTAGTAGGGAGAGCACAGATACGCAGTATTTT.

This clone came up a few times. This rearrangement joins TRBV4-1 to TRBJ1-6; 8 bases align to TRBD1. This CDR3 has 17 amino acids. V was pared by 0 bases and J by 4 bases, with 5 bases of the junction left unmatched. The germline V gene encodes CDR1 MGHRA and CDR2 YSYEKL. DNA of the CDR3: TGCGCCAGCAGCCAAGATGTCCAGGGGGCTTATAATTCACCCCTCCACTTT. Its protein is CASSQDVQGAYNSPLHF.

In DNA, the CDR3 is TGTGCTAGTGGTTTGTCCTTAGATACGCAGTATTTT. It codes for CASGLSLDTQYF. The gene calls are TRBV12-5 and TRBJ2-3; no clear D gene. The germline CDR1 and CDR2 sequences are LGHNT and FRNRAP. CDR3 length: 12 amino acids. With 2 bases removed from V and 5 bases from J, the gap between germline ends came to 5 bases.

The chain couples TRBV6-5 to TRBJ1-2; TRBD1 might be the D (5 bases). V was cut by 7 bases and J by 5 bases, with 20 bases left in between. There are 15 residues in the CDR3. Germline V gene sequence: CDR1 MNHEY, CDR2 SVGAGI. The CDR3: CASTSTAGTFYGYTF. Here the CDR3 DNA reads TGTGCCAGCACAAGTACCGCAGGGACTTTTTATGGCTACACCTTC.

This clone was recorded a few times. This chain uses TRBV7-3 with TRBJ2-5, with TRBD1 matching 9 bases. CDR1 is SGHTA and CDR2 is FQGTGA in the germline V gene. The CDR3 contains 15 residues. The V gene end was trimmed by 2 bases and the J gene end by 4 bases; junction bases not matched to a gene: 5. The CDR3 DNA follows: TGTGCCAGCAGCTTACTCGGACAGGGGCGAGAGACCCAGTACTTC. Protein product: CASSLLGQGRETQYF.

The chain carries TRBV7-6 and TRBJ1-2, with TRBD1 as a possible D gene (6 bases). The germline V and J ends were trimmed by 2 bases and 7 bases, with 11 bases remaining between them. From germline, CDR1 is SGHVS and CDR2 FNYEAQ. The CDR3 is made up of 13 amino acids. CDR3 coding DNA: TGTGCCAGCAGCTTAACTCCGACAGGTGGCTACACCTTC. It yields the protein CASSLTPTGGYTF.

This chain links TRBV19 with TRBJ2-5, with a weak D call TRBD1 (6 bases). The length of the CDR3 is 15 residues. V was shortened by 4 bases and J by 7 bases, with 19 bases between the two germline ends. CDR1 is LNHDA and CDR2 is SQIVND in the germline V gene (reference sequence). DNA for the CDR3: TGTGCCAGTAGTAAGTTGGAGGCAGGGGTGAGGACCCAGTACTTC. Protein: CASSKLEAGVRTQYF. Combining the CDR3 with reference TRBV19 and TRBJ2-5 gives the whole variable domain DGGITQSPKYLFRKEGQNVTLSCEQNLNHDAMYWYRQDPGQGLRLIYYSQIVNDFQKGDIAEGYSVSREKKESFPLTVTSAQKNPTAFYLCASSKLEAGVRTQYFGPGTRLLVL.

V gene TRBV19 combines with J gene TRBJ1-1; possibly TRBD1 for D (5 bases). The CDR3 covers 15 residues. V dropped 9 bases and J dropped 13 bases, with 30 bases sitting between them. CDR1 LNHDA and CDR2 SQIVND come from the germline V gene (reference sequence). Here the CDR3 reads CASSTPRGRERTLFF. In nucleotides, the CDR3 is TGTGCCAGCTCGACCCCCCGGGGGAGGGAGCGGACCCTTTTCTTT.

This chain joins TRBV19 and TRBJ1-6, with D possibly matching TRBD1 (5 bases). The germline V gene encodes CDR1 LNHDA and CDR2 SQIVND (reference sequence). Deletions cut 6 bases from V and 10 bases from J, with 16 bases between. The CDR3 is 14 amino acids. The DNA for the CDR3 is TGTGCCAGTAGAATGGGGGGTTTTCGATCACCCCTCCACTTT. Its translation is CASRMGGFRSPLHF.

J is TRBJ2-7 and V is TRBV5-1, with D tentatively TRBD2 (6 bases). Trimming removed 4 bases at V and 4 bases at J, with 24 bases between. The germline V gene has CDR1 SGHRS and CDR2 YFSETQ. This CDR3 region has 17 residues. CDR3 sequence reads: CASSPLPPNLGTYEQYF. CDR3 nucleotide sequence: TGCGCCAGCAGCCCCCTTCCCCCTAACCTGGGGACTTACGAGCAGTACTTC.

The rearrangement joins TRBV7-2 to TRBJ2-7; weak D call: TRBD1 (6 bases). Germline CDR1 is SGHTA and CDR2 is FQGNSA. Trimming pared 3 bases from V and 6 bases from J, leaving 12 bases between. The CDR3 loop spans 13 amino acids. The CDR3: CASSLGTPSEQYF. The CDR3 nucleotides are TGTGCCAGCAGCTTGGGGACACCGTCCGAGCAGTACTTC.